A single sample gave rise to the 4 T cell receptor beta chains below, sequenced in a study of response to subunit inactivated influenza vaccine. TCRdb ran MiXCR on the RT-PCR reads and lists one entry per CDR3 protein. The sample contains some 500,000 distinct CDR3 sequences, roughly 13% of which appear only once. The sequencing here drew on PBMCs from blood, taken 35 to 45 days after vaccination. The receptors were gathered from a man aged 50-60 years who received an inactivated influenza vaccine.

This clonotype was picked up a small number of times. The V gene is TRBV13, the J gene TRBJ2-1, with 9 bases matching TRBD2. The CDR3 runs to 17 residues. Germline trimming cut 4 bases from V and 3 bases from J; bases unmatched to any gene: 10. Looked up from germline, CDR1 is PRHDT and CDR2 is FYEKMQ (reference sequence). The DNA of the CDR3 is TGTGCCAGCAGCTCCCGGGGAAGGACTAGCGTCTACAATGAGCAGTTCTTC. It encodes CASSSRGRTSVYNEQFF. The variable domain in full, with the rest retrieved from reference TRBV13 and TRBJ2-1, is AAGVIQSPRHLIKEKRETATLKCYPIPRHDTVYWYQQGPGQDPQFLISFYEKMQSDKGSIPDRFSAQQFSDYHSELNMSSLELGDSALYFCASSSRGRTSVYNEQFFGPGTRLTVL.

The chain has TRBV6-5 and TRBJ2-7, with 11 bases lining up with TRBD1. Germline V gene data show CDR1 as MNHEY and CDR2 as SVGAGI. The CDR3 spans 15 residues. J lost 4 bases, V lost 2 bases, and 4 bases had no gene match. The CDR3 DNA is TGTGCCAGCAGTTACAACAGGGACAGGGGGTACGAGCAGTACTTC. Translation: CASSYNRDRGYEQYF.

This rearrangement joins TRBV9 to TRBJ2-6, with D unresolved. Trimming stripped 0 bases from V and 0 bases from J, with 7 bases between. This CDR3 has 16 residues. In germline, CDR1 is SGDLS, CDR2 YYNGEE. Here the CDR3 reads CASSVGHLSGANVLTF. As DNA, the CDR3 is TGTGCCAGCAGCGTAGGACACCTCTCTGGGGCCAACGTCCTGACTTTC.

The chain carries TRBV5-1 and TRBJ1-6; TRBD1 is a possible D gene (5 bases). V lost 0 bases to trimming and J lost 9 bases, with 13 bases between them. CDR1 SGHRS and CDR2 YFSETQ come from the germline V gene. The CDR3 extends over 15 amino acids. The CDR3 DNA reads as TGCGCCAGCAGCTTGGTGCAGGGACCCGCTTCACCCCTCCACTTT. Protein sequence: CASSLVQGPASPLHF.